This is a list of T cell receptor beta chains from one sample in a study of response to subunit inactivated influenza vaccine. TCRdb fed the RT-PCR reads into MiXCR, producing one record per CDR3 protein. This table has a few hundred thousand distinct CDR3 sequences, around 13% appearing once. Source: PBMCs from blood, taken approximately 13 days after vaccination. These TCRs come from a man in his forties or fifties who received an inactivated influenza vaccine. The CDR3 runs from the conserved cysteine through the conserved F or W. D genes are given only for firm matches. Clone size is given for some rows only: seen once, a few or many times, or a class if the clone is expanded.

TRBD2,TRBV5-1,TRBJ2-1,.,TGCGCCAGCAGCTTGGCTACCGTTAGCGGGGGAGGAAGCAATGAGCAGTTCTTC,CASSLATVSGGGSNEQFF
.,TRBV25-1,TRBJ2-6,few,TGTGCCAGCAGTGAATATGGCAGGGCTGGGGCCAACGTCCTGACTTTC,CASSEYGRAGANVLTF
.,TRBV2,TRBJ2-5,few,TGTGCCAGCAGGACGTACTTGCAAGAGACCCAGTACTTC,CASRTYLQETQYF
TRBD2,TRBV12-3/TRBV12-4,TRBJ2-1,.,TGTGCCAGCAGTTTTGGGGGACTAGCGGGAAGGCAGTTCTTC,CASSFGGLAGRQFF
.,TRBV7-6,TRBJ1-1,.,TGTGCCAGCAGCTCTACTCCGGGACCGGAGAACACTGAAGCTTTCTTT,CASSSTPGPENTEAFF
.,TRBV6-4,TRBJ2-3,few,TGTGCCAGCAGTGACTCGTTCGGGGCCTTTGATACGCAGTATTTT,CASSDSFGAFDTQYF
.,TRBV12-3/TRBV12-4,TRBJ2-3,many,TGTGCCACCGGGCGGGACAGAAGCACAGATACGCAGTATTTT,CATGRDRSTDTQYF
.,TRBV5-5,TRBJ2-1,many,TGTGCCAGCAGCCAGCCGGCGGGGCGCAATGAGCAGTTCTTC,CASSQPAGRNEQFF
TRBD1,TRBV11-3,TRBJ2-5,.,TGTGCCAGCAGCTCCGGACAGGGGATGCAAGAGACCCAGTACTTC,CASSSGQGMQETQYF
TRBD1,TRBV7-2,TRBJ2-1,.,TGTGCCAGCAGCTCAAAAAACCGGGACAGGAACAATGAGCAGTTCTTC,CASSSKNRDRNNEQFF
.,TRBV7-9,TRBJ1-1,many,TGTGCCAGCGGCCCGGGTCTGGGCACTGAAGCTTTCTTT,CASGPGLGTEAFF
.,TRBV5-1,TRBJ1-2,.,TGCGCCAGCAGCTCCCAGCCCTATGGCTACACCTTC,CASSSQPYGYTF
TRBD2,TRBV7-6,TRBJ2-1,few,TGTGCCAGCAGCCTCGACCCTAGCGGGAGGGGGAGCAATGAGCAGTTCTTC,CASSLDPSGRGSNEQFF
TRBD2,TRBV6-1,TRBJ2-5,many,TGTGCCAGCAGTCGGACTAGCGGGAGAGCGGAGACCCAGTACTTC,CASSRTSGRAETQYF
TRBD2,TRBV12-3/TRBV12-4,TRBJ2-7,many,TGTGCCAGCAGTCTAGCGGGAGGGCTCGAGCAGTACTTC,CASSLAGGLEQYF
TRBD1,TRBV29-1,TRBJ1-5,few,TGCAGCGTTGAAGTTGGAGGGGGCGGAAATCAGCCCCAGCATTTT,CSVEVGGGGNQPQHF
TRBD1,TRBV6-1,TRBJ2-2,few,TGTGCCAGCAGTCTTCTCCCAGGGGGACAGACCTACACCGGGGAGCTGTTTTTT,CASSLLPGGQTYTGELFF
.,TRBV5-1,TRBJ2-2,many,TGCGCCAGCAGCTATGGACAAGTACCTACCGGGGAGCTGTTTTTT,CASSYGQVPTGELFF
.,TRBV6-5,TRBJ1-4,few,TGTGCCAGCAGTTACTCGGGGCCAAGGCTGGGTTGGGAAAAACTGTTTTTT,CASSYSGPRLGWEKLFF
TRBD1,TRBV20-1,TRBJ2-7,few,TGCAGTGCTGGAGCCAGGGGGCCCTACGAGCAGTACTTC,CSAGARGPYEQYF
.,TRBV10-3,TRBJ1-2,few,TGTGCCATCAGTGAGACCCGGGACGGCTATGGCTACACCTTC,CAISETRDGYGYTF
.,TRBV6-1,TRBJ2-7,few,TGTGCCAGCGCAGTTTTCAGGGGACCCTACGAGCAGTACTTC,CASAVFRGPYEQYF
.,TRBV7-2,TRBJ2-7,.,TGTGCCAGCAGCTTAGTAGTCCTAGCGACGGGCGAGCAGTACTTC,CASSLVVLATGEQYF
.,TRBV29-1,TRBJ2-4,many,TGCAGCGTGATGGACGGAGGTGACATTCAGTACTTC,CSVMDGGDIQYF
.,TRBV29-1,TRBJ1-1,few,TGCAGCGTTGATCAGCAGATAGAAGCTTTCTTT,CSVDQQIEAFF
TRBD2,TRBV24-1,TRBJ2-5,few,TGTGCCACGCCGGGACTAGCGGCCCCGGGGACCCAGTACTTC,CATPGLAAPGTQYF
TRBD1,TRBV15,TRBJ2-5,many,TGTGCCACCAGCAGAGAGATGTTAGGAAGGACAGGTGGGGGGACCCAGTACTTC,CATSREMLGRTGGGTQYF
TRBD2,TRBV4-1,TRBJ2-7,.,TGCGCCAGCAGCCGACAGCTTAGCGGGTCCTACGAGCAGTACTTC,CASSRQLSGSYEQYF
TRBD2,TRBV12-3/TRBV12-4,TRBJ2-7,few,TGTGCCAGCAGTTTTCGGGCTAGCGGGGCCTACGAGCAGTACTTC,CASSFRASGAYEQYF
TRBD1,TRBV5-1,TRBJ1-2,few,TGCGCCAGCAGCTTGGCCGAGGACAGGGTTTGGGGCTACACCTTC,CASSLAEDRVWGYTF
.,TRBV5-1,TRBJ1-5,many,TGCGCCAGCAGCTTGGGTGGGGACACTTATCAGCCCCAGCATTTT,CASSLGGDTYQPQHF
.,TRBV7-2,TRBJ2-2,many,TGTGCCAGCAGCTTAGCCGTGGGGCGGACCGGGGAGCTGTTTTTT,CASSLAVGRTGELFF
TRBD1,TRBV28,TRBJ2-5,few,TGTGCCAGCAGTTTACCTCAGGGGGAAGTGGAGACCCAGTACTTC,CASSLPQGEVETQYF
TRBD2,TRBV10-2,TRBJ2-3,.,TGCGCCAGCAGTGACCCCAGGACTAGCGGGGTGGCGCAGTATTTT,CASSDPRTSGVAQYF
TRBD2,TRBV6-2/TRBV6-3,TRBJ2-5,few,TGTGCCAGCAGCCTACTAGCGGGAGCGTTGTCCCAGTACTTC,CASSLLAGALSQYF
.,TRBV4-3,TRBJ2-7,.,TGCGCCAGCAGCCAAGAGGGGGGTATAGCCTACGAGCAGTACTTC,CASSQEGGIAYEQYF
TRBD2,TRBV5-6,TRBJ2-7,.,TGTGCCAGCAGCCGCAGGACTAGCGGGAGGAGCGAGCAGTACTTC,CASSRRTSGRSEQYF
TRBD1,TRBV10-2,TRBJ1-5,.,TGCGCCAGCAGTGGATGGGACAGAGATAGCAATCAGCCCCAGCATTTT,CASSGWDRDSNQPQHF
.,TRBV6-2/TRBV6-3,TRBJ1-5,few,TGTGCCAGCAGTTCGGACAGCTCGGGCAATCAGCCCCAGCATTTT,CASSSDSSGNQPQHF
.,TRBV7-2,TRBJ1-4,few,TGTGCCAGCAGCTTAGCGCCCGCGCAGGGCGGCGAAAAACTGTTTTTT,CASSLAPAQGGEKLFF
.,TRBV12-3/TRBV12-4,TRBJ2-5,.,TGTGCCAGCAGTTTCTCCGACAGCCAAGAGACCCAGTACTTC,CASSFSDSQETQYF
TRBD2,TRBV28,TRBJ2-3,few,TGTGCCAGCAGTTTCCCGAAGGGCGGGAGGTCCACAGATACGCAGTATTTT,CASSFPKGGRSTDTQYF
.,TRBV29-1,TRBJ2-3,many,TGCAGCGTTGTTCGTGGGGGGAGCACAGATACGCAGTATTTT,CSVVRGGSTDTQYF
.,TRBV3-1,TRBJ2-1,.,TGTGCCAGCAGCCATCTGTACAATGAGCAGTTCTTC,CASSHLYNEQFF
TRBD2,TRBV11-2,TRBJ2-3,few,TGTGCCAGCAGCTTGATGACTAGCGGGAGTCCAGATACGCAGTATTTT,CASSLMTSGSPDTQYF
.,TRBV12-3/TRBV12-4,TRBJ2-7,.,TGTGCCAGCAGTTTGAGGGTAGGGGGCCTCTCGGCGGGAAGCTCCTACGAGCAGTACTTC,CASSLRVGGLSAGSSYEQYF
.,TRBV7-2,TRBJ2-3,.,TGTGCCAGCAGCTTACGGCACTCAGGGGGCACAGATACGCAGTATTTT,CASSLRHSGGTDTQYF
.,TRBV6-1,TRBJ2-1,.,TGTGCCAGCAGTGAAGTAAGGGGTCACAATCCTTACAATGAGCAGTTCTTC,CASSEVRGHNPYNEQFF
.,TRBV29-1,TRBJ2-3,few,TGCAGCGCCCTGGGACGGCGATTTAGCACAGATACGCAGTATTTT,CSALGRRFSTDTQYF
TRBD2,TRBV20-1,TRBJ2-1,.,TGCAGTGCCCCGTGGGGGGGAGCCCTCCACTCCTACAATGAGCAGTTCTTC,CSAPWGGALHSYNEQFF
.,TRBV12-3/TRBV12-4,TRBJ1-6,.,TGTGCCAGCAGGGGGCGAGGGGGATATAATTCACCCCTCCACTTT,CASRGRGGYNSPLHF
TRBD1,TRBV3-1,TRBJ2-1,few,TGTGCCAGCAGCCAAGATTGGGGACAGGGGGGTGAGCAGTTCTTC,CASSQDWGQGGEQFF